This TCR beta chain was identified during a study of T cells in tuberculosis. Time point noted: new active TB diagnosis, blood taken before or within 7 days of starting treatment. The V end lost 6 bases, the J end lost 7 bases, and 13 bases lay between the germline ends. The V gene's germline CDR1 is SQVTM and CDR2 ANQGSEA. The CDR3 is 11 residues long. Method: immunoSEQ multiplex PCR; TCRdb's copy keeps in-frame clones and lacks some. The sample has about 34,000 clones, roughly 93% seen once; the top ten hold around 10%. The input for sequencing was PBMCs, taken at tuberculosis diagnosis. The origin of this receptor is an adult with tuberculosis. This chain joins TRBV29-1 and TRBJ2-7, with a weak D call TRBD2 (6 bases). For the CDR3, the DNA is TGCAGCGTCAAGGGACTGCAAGAGCAGTACTTC. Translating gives CSVKGLQEQYF.